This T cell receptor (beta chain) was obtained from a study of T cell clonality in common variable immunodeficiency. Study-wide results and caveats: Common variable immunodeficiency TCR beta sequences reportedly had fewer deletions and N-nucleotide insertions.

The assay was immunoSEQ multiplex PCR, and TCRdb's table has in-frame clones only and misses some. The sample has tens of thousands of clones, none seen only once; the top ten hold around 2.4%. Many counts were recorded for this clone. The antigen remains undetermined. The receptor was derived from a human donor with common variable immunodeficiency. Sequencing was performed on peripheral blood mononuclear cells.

The CDR3 region is CASSLRQTGGEAFF. Partial CDR3 DNA: TGTGCCAGCAGCTTGCGTCAGACAGGGGGTGAA. The V and J genes are TRBV5-6 and TRBJ1-1; 9 bases are shared with TRBD1. The missing CDR3 end, 3 residues past where the read stops, is filled in from the germline J gene. The germline CDR1 and CDR2 sequences are SGHDT and YYEEEE. V lost 1 base and J lost 7; bases outside the gene matches: 5. This CDR3 has 14 amino acids.